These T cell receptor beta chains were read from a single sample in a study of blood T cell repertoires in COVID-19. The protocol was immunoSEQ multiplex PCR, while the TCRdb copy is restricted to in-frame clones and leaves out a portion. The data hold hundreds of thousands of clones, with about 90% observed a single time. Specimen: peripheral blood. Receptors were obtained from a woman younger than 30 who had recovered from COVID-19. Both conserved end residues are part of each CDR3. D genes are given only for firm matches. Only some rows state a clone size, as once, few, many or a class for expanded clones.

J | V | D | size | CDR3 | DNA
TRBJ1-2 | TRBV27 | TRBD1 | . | CASSLSGQGDYGYTF | TGTGCCAGCAGTTTATCAGGACAGGGGGATTATGGCTACACCTTC
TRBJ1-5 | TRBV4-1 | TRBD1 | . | CASSQSGQGGQPQHF | TGCGCCAGCAGCCAATCGGGACAGGGGGGACAGCCCCAGCATTTT
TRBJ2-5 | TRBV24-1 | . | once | CATSDLRAGIETQYF | TGTGCCACCAGTGATTTGCGGGCAGGGATAGAGACCCAGTACTTC
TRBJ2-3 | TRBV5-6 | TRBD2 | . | CASSFWLAGEGDTQYF | TGTGCCAGCAGCTTTTGGCTAGCGGGAGAAGGAGATACGCAGTATTTT
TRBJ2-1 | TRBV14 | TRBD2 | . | CASSQELGRGYNEQFF | TGTGCCAGCAGCCAAGAGCTAGGGCGGGGGTACAATGAGCAGTTCTTC
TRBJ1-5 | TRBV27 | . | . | CASSFGGSQPQHF | TGTGCCAGCAGTTTTGGGGGGAGTCAGCCCCAGCATTTT
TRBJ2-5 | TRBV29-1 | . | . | CSVERSSGTQYF | TGCAGCGTTGAACGCAGTTCAGGGACCCAGTACTTC
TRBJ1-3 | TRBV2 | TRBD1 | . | CASSGEGTGRPGNTIYF | TGTGCCAGCAGTGGGGAAGGGACAGGGAGACCTGGAAACACCATATATTTT
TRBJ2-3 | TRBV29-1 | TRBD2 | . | CSASGSAGGTDTQYF | TGCAGCGCCTCAGGGTCAGCGGGAGGCACAGATACGCAGTATTTT
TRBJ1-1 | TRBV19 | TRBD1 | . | CASSAMDREATEAFF | TGTGCCAGTAGTGCCATGGACAGGGAGGCCACTGAAGCTTTCTTT
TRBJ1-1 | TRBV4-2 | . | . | CASSQGALNTEAFF | TGTGCCAGCAGCCAAGGGGCCTTGAACACTGAAGCTTTCTTT
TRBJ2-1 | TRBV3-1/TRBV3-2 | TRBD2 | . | CASSQGLAGVGYNEQFF | TGTGCCAGCAGCCAGGGACTAGCGGGAGTGGGGTACAATGAGCAGTTCTTC
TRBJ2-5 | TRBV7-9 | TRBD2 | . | CASSSSRLAGDQETQYF | TGTGCCAGCAGCTCATCACGACTAGCGGGGGACCAAGAGACCCAGTACTTC
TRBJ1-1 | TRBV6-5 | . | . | CASHVNTEAFF | TGTGCCAGCCATGTTAACACTGAAGCTTTCTTT
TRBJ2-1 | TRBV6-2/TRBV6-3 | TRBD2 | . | CASSPTFYQTSGTGNEQFF | TGTGCCAGCAGTCCAACTTTCTATCAGACTAGCGGGACTGGGAATGAGCAGTTCTTC
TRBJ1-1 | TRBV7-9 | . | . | CASSRPGARNTEAFF | TGTGCCAGCAGCCGTCCAGGGGCGAGGAACACTGAAGCTTTCTTT
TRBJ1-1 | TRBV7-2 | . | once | CASSFVTGNMNTEAFF | TGTGCCAGCAGCTTCGTTACAGGGAACATGAACACTGAAGCTTTCTTT
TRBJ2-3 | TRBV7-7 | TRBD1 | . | CASSLWGQGPDTQYF | TGTGCCAGCAGCTTATGGGGACAGGGGCCAGATACGCAGTATTTT
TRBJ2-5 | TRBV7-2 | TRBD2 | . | CASSRRLAGAETQYF | TGTGCCAGCAGCCGCCGACTAGCGGGAGCGGAGACCCAGTACTTC
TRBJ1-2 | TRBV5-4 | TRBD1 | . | CASSLSGGYGYTF | TGTGCCAGCAGCTTGTCAGGGGGCTATGGCTACACCTTC
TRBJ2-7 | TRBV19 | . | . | CASSHNPRDWNEQYF | TGTGCCAGTAGTCACAACCCCAGGGACTGGAACGAGCAGTACTTC
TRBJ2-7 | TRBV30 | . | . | CAWVAGSPDEQYF | TGTGCCTGGGTCGCGGGATCCCCCGACGAGCAGTACTTC
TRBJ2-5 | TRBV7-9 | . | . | CASSSQGAEQETQYF | TGTGCCAGCAGCTCTCAAGGGGCAGAGCAAGAGACCCAGTACTTC
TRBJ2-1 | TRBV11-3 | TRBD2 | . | CASSLAASGFNEQFF | TGTGCCAGCAGCTTAGCTGCTAGCGGTTTCAATGAGCAGTTCTTC
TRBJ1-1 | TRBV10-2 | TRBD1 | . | CASSDPSRDRVGEAFF | TGCGCCAGCAGTGATCCGTCCCGGGACAGGGTAGGTGAAGCTTTCTTT
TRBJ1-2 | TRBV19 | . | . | CASSTGQGYGYTF | TGTGCCAGTAGTACGGGTCAGGGGTATGGCTACACCTTC
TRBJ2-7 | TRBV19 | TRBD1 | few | CASSIAGTGLEQYF | TGTGCCAGTAGTATCGCCGGGACAGGTCTCGAGCAGTACTTC
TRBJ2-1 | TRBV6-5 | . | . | CASSYSNRLVEQFF | TGTGCCAGCAGTTACTCGAACAGGCTGGTGGAGCAGTTCTTC
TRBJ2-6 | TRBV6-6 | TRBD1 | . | CASSPQGAGANVLTF | TGTGCCAGCAGCCCACAGGGGGCTGGGGCCAACGTCCTGACTTTC
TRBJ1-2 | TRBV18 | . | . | CASSPPPGGYGYTF | TGTGCCAGCTCACCCCCCCCGGGAGGCTATGGCTACACCTTC
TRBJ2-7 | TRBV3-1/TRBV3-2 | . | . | CASSQLVDLGLGSYEQYF | TGTGCCAGCAGCCAATTGGTGGACCTAGGGCTGGGGAGCTACGAGCAGTACTTC
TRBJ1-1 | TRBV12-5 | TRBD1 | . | CASGFDRGVGAFF | TGTGCTAGTGGTTTTGACAGGGGAGTTGGGGCTTTCTTT
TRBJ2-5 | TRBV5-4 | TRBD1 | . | CASSLAPGTGGETQYF | TGTGCCAGCAGCTTGGCCCCAGGGACAGGGGGTGAGACCCAGTACTTC
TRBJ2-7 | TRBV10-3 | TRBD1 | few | CAITDGTGTYEQYF | TGTGCCATCACTGACGGGACAGGGACCTACGAGCAGTACTTC
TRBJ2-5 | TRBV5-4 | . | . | CASSFSGGHETQYF | TGTGCCAGCAGCTTCTCTGGGGGCCACGAGACCCAGTACTTC
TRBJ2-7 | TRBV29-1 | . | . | CSVVGGTPNSYEQYF | TGCAGCGTTGTGGGGGGGACACCTAACTCCTACGAGCAGTACTTC
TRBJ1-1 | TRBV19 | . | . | CASSMGPDSACIF | TGTGCCAGTAGTATGGGTCCCGACTCTGCTTGTATCTTT
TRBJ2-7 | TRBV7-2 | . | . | CASSLELAPISYEQYF | TGTGCCAGCAGCTTAGAATTAGCGCCTATCTCCTACGAGCAGTACTTC
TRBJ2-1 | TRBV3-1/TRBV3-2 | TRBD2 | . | CASSPIPSLAGVSEQFF | TGTGCCAGCAGCCCGATCCCGTCACTAGCGGGAGTTTCCGAGCAGTTCTTC
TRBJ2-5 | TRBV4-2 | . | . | CASSQDSREYKRTQYF | TGTGCCAGCAGCCAGGACTCCCGGGAGTACAAGAGAACCCAGTACTTC
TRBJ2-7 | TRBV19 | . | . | CASSIGGLYEQYF | TGTGCCAGTAGTATAGGGGGACTCTACGAGCAGTACTTC
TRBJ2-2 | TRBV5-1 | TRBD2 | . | CASSLALAGALNTGELFF | TGCGCCAGCAGCTTGGCCCTAGCGGGAGCGTTAAACACCGGGGAGCTGTTTTTT
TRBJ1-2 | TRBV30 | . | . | CAWSVVSSHGYTF | TGTGCCTGGAGTGTGGTAAGCTCCCATGGCTACACCTTC
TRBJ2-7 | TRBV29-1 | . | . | CSVVPTHSEGYEQYF | TGCAGCGTTGTTCCTACACACAGCGAGGGCTACGAGCAGTACTTC
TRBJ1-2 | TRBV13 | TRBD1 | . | CASSFVKGQGQPTYGYTF | TGTGCCAGCAGCTTCGTAAAGGGGCAGGGACAGCCTACCTATGGCTACACCTTC
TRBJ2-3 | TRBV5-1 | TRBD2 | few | CASSLYPSGTTDTQYF | TGCGCCAGCAGCTTGTACCCTAGCGGAACCACAGATACGCAGTATTTT
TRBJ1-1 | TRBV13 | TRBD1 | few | CASSLGTARSDTEAFF | TGTGCCAGCAGCCTGGGGACAGCCAGAAGTGACACTGAAGCTTTCTTT
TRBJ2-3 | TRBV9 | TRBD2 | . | CASSVEGGGGTSTDTQYF | TGTGCCAGCAGCGTAGAGGGAGGCGGGGGTACTAGCACAGATACGCAGTATTTT
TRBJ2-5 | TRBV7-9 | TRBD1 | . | CASSPRQGSETQYF | TGTGCCAGCAGCCCCAGACAGGGTAGCGAGACCCAGTACTTC
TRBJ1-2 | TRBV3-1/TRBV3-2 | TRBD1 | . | CASSPGQAYGYTF | TGTGCCAGCAGCCCAGGACAGGCCTATGGCTACACCTTC
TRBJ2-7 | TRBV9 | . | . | CASSPTDTYEQYF | TGTGCCAGCAGCCCGACGGACACCTACGAGCAGTACTTC